These 30 T cell receptor beta chains were sequenced from one sample in a study of blood T cell repertoires in COVID-19. Profiled with immunoSEQ multiplex PCR; TCRdb holds only in-frame clones, not every one. This table has around 230,000 clones, around 82% appearing once. The sequenced sample consisted of peripheral blood. The source of these receptors is a woman in her thirties or forties with active or convalescent COVID-19.

This clone appeared once. As DNA, the CDR3 is TGTGCCAGTAGTATTTTGGCGGACAGCTATGGCTACACCTTC. Its translation: CASSILADSYGYTF. This sequence joins TRBV19 and TRBJ1-2; TRBD1 is a possible D gene (6 bases). This CDR3 region has 14 residues. Trimming took 3 bases from V and 4 from J, leaving 12 bases between them. Germline V CDR1 and CDR2: LNHDA, SQIVND (reference sequence).

DNA for the CDR3: TGTGCCAGCAGCCAAGATTGGACAGGGGACTATGGCTACACCTTC. It is translated as CASSQDWTGDYGYTF. The J gene is TRBJ1-2, the V gene TRBV4-2, with 9 positions matching TRBD1. Germline-derived CDR1 and CDR2 are LGHNA and YNFKEQ. The V segment lost 0 bases and the J segment 3 bases; nucleotides outside the gene matches: 2. This CDR3 contains 15 residues.

This sequence joins TRBV19 and TRBJ2-7; a possible D gene is TRBD1 (6 bases). CDR3 length: 15 residues. Deletions cut 7 bases from V and 0 bases from J, with 16 bases between. Germline loops: CDR1 LNHDA, CDR2 SQIVND (reference sequence). DNA of the CDR3: TGTGCCAGTACCCCCCGGACAGACAACTCCTACGAGCAGTACTTC. Encoded protein: CASTPRTDNSYEQYF.

The chain couples TRBV9 to TRBJ2-3, with TRBD2 matching over 10 bases. CDR1 and CDR2 (germline): SGDLS, YYNGEE. J was trimmed by 5 bases and V by 1 base; bases with no gene match: 10. The CDR3 sequence is 17 residues long. CDR3 region: CASSVTLVAGGQDTQYF. The CDR3 coding sequence is TGTGCCAGCAGCGTAACCCTGGTAGCGGGAGGCCAAGATACGCAGTATTTT.

This sequence joins TRBV30 and TRBJ2-3, with 7 positions matching TRBD2. Germline CDR1 GTSNPN, CDR2 SVGIG (reference sequence). V lost 4 bases to trimming and J lost 0 bases; unmatched junction nucleotides: 1. CDR3 length: 13 amino acids. The CDR3: CAWTGGSTDTQYF. The CDR3 DNA reads as TGTGCCTGGACGGGGGGTAGCACAGATACGCAGTATTTT.

CDR3 loop: CASSSGQGARGYTF. The DNA of the CDR3 is TGTGCCAGCAGTTCCGGACAGGGGGCTCGTGGCTACACCTTC. The J gene is TRBJ1-2, the V gene TRBV28; 11 nucleotides line up with TRBD1. After removal of 4 bases from V and 7 bases from J, the junction contained 5 bases not matched to a gene. This CDR3 spans 14 amino acids. Germline V CDR1 and CDR2: MDHEN, SYDVKM.

The table lists this clone with a count of one. V gene TRBV27 combines with J gene TRBJ1-4, with D tentatively TRBD1 (6 bases). This CDR3 spans 17 amino acids. Per the germline V gene, CDR1 is MNHEY and CDR2 is SMNVEV (reference sequence). Trimming removed 0 bases at V and 0 bases at J, with 11 bases between. As DNA, the CDR3 is TGTGCCAGCAGTTTATCTGGGACATATGCAACTAATGAAAAACTGTTTTTT. Translation gives CASSLSGTYATNEKLFF.

J is TRBJ2-7 and V is TRBV19, with TRBD2 matching 15 bases. The V gene end was trimmed by 5 bases and the J gene end by 6 bases; junction bases not matched to a gene: 8. CDR3 size: 16 residues. Germline lookup yields CDR1 LNHDA and CDR2 SQIVND (reference sequence). The CDR3 here is CASSFLGTSGRTEQYF. DNA of the CDR3: TGTGCCAGTAGTTTTTTGGGGACTAGCGGGAGGACCGAGCAGTACTTC.

This sequence joins TRBV24-1 and TRBJ1-1; the D is unclear. The CDR3 has 15 residues. Germline V gene data show CDR1 as KGHDR and CDR2 as SFDVKD. Trimming cost V 4 bases and J 0 bases, with 11 bases left between them. CDR3 loop: CATSEPQKLNTEAFF. In DNA, the CDR3 is TGTGCCACCAGTGAACCGCAAAAGCTGAACACTGAAGCTTTCTTT.

The genes are TRBV7-8 and TRBJ1-5; tentatively, D is TRBD1 (6 bases). The length of the CDR3 is 13 residues. The germline V gene encodes CDR1 SGHVS and CDR2 FQNEAQ. V was shortened by 6 bases and J by 5 bases, with 11 bases between the two germline ends. This chain's CDR3 is CASRQYRDQPQHF. CDR3 coding DNA: TGTGCCAGCAGGCAGTACAGGGATCAGCCCCAGCATTTT.

This clone occurred a few times. The chain employs TRBV5-1 and TRBJ1-3, with 7 bases aligning to TRBD1. Germline-derived CDR1 and CDR2 are SGHRS and YFSETQ. J gave up 0 bases and V 1 base, and 13 bases lay outside the gene matches. The CDR3 is made up of 19 amino acids. In nucleotides, the CDR3 is TGCGCCAGCAGCTTGACGGTCAGGACAGGCCAAAGCTCTGGAAACACCATATATTTT. Its translation is CASSLTVRTGQSSGNTIYF.

This clone was seen just once. The chain uses TRBV11-2 and TRBJ1-2; 7 bases match TRBD1. V lost 3 bases to trimming and J lost 4 bases; unmatched junction nucleotides: 2. This CDR3 region has 13 residues. Looked up from germline, CDR1 is SGHAT and CDR2 is FQNNGV. The DNA for the CDR3 is TGTGCCAGCAGCTTCGGGGACAGCTATGGCTACACCTTC. It yields the protein CASSFGDSYGYTF.

The rearrangement uses TRBV9 and TRBJ2-3; weak D call: TRBD2 (6 bases). V was trimmed by 0 bases and J by 7 bases, leaving 18 bases between them. The germline CDR1 and CDR2 sequences are SGDLS and YYNGEE. The CDR3 covers 16 residues. CDR3 nucleotide sequence: TGTGCCAGCAGCGTAGCGGCTGACGGAGGGAGAAATACGCAGTATTTT. Translation gives CASSVAADGGRNTQYF.

The V call is TRBV28, the J call TRBJ2-6; D possibly corresponds to TRBD1 (5 bases). Trimming pared 6 bases from V and 0 bases from J, leaving 12 bases between. Per the germline V gene, CDR1 is MDHEN and CDR2 is SYDVKM. The CDR3 is 16 amino acids. DNA of the CDR3: TGTGCCAGCAGCGATGGGGCAGACTCTGGGGCCAACGTCCTGACTTTC. It specifies CASSDGADSGANVLTF.

The genes are TRBV27 and TRBJ2-1; 13 bases fit TRBD2. The CDR3 totals 16 residues. V shed 3 bases, J shed 4 bases, and the junction held 3 bases outside the gene matches. Per the germline V gene, CDR1 is MNHEY and CDR2 is SMNVEV (reference sequence). In DNA, the CDR3 is TGTGCCAGCAGTTTGTTGGGACTAGCGGGATACAATGAGCAGTTCTTC. It encodes CASSLLGLAGYNEQFF.

The chain is built from TRBV11-2 and TRBJ2-1; D might be TRBD2 (5 bases). Trimming pared 5 bases from V and 5 bases from J, leaving 13 bases between. The CDR3 is made up of 14 amino acids. Germline V gene lookup returns CDR1 SGHAT and CDR2 FQNNGV. CDR3 protein: CASSPSSANNEQFF. The CDR3 DNA reads TGTGCCAGCAGCCCTAGCAGCGCTAACAATGAGCAGTTCTTC.

This chain uses TRBV19 with TRBJ1-6; D is possibly TRBD1 (6 bases). CDR3 length: 15 amino acids. The ends were cut back, 4 bases at V and 10 bases at J, with 17 bases in the middle. Looked up from germline, CDR1 is LNHDA and CDR2 is SQIVND (reference sequence). The CDR3 reads CASSTGGADRSPLHF. CDR3 in DNA: TGTGCCAGTAGTACGGGGGGCGCGGATCGATCACCCCTCCACTTT.

This clone has just one count. The chain recombines TRBV19 with TRBJ1-2, with D perhaps matching TRBD1 (6 bases). Trimming left V 1 base short and J 4 bases short, with 13 bases between. The CDR3 contains 15 residues. Germline V gene sequence: CDR1 LNHDA, CDR2 SQIVND (reference sequence). The CDR3 loop reads CASSIGSDRPYGYTF. In nucleotides, the CDR3 is TGTGCCAGTAGTATAGGTTCGGACAGACCCTATGGCTACACCTTC.

The V and J genes are TRBV10-1 and TRBJ1-1; no definite D call. This CDR3 comprises 14 residues. V lost 5 bases to trimming and J lost 4 bases, with 14 bases between them. Germline assignment: CDR1 WNHNN and CDR2 SYGVQD (reference sequence). This CDR3 is CASSSGSSATEAFF. The CDR3 nucleotides read TGCGCCAGCAGTTCGGGGTCCTCTGCCACTGAAGCTTTCTTT.

The J gene is TRBJ1-4, the V gene TRBV20-1; D is unclear. CDR1 and CDR2 (germline): DFQATT, SNEGSKA (reference sequence). V was shortened by 6 bases and J by 6 bases, with 5 bases between the two germline ends. The CDR3 length is 10 residues. DNA of the CDR3: TGCAGTGCCTCTTATGAAAAACTGTTTTTT. As protein: CSASYEKLFF.

V usage is TRBV25-1 and J usage is TRBJ2-4, with a weak D call TRBD1 (6 bases). Germline assignment: CDR1 MGHDK and CDR2 SYGVNS. The germline V and J ends were trimmed by 5 bases and 0 bases, with 14 bases remaining between them. This CDR3 spans 16 amino acids. This chain's CDR3 is CASSLSGAAAKNIQYF. Here the CDR3 DNA reads TGTGCCAGCAGTCTCTCAGGGGCCGCAGCCAAAAACATTCAGTACTTC.

The chain links TRBV27 to TRBJ2-7; 7 bases align to TRBD1. CDR1 and CDR2 (germline): MNHEY, SMNVEV (reference sequence). J lost 7 bases, V lost 2 bases, and 8 bases had no gene match. This CDR3 comprises 14 residues. CDR3 amino acids: CASSLLQGVGEQYF. CDR3 in DNA: TGTGCCAGCAGTTTACTGCAGGGGGTTGGGGAGCAGTACTTC.

The J gene is TRBJ2-3, the V gene TRBV7-2, with unresolved D. The CDR3 runs 14 residues. Germline CDR1 is SGHTA and CDR2 is FQGNSA. The V end was cut by 3 bases, the J end by 2 bases, with 9 bases between. The CDR3: CASSFSGFTDTQYF. The CDR3 DNA reads TGTGCCAGCAGCTTTTCCGGGTTCACAGATACGCAGTATTTT.

V and J are TRBV19 and TRBJ2-7, with TRBD1 matching 8 bases. There are 14 residues in the CDR3. Germline V lookup: CDR1 LNHDA, CDR2 SQIVND (reference sequence). The junction had 2 bases not matched to a gene; V was cut back by 4 bases and J by 0 bases. The CDR3 protein is CASSKDRDSYEQYF. CDR3 nucleotides: TGTGCCAGTAGTAAGGACAGGGACTCCTACGAGCAGTACTTC. Variable domain in full (rest from reference TRBV19 and TRBJ2-7): DGGITQSPKYLFRKEGQNVTLSCEQNLNHDAMYWYRQDPGQGLRLIYYSQIVNDFQKGDIAEGYSVSREKKESFPLTVTSAQKNPTAFYLCASSKDRDSYEQYFGPGTRLTVT.

J is TRBJ2-2 and V is TRBV5-6; TRBD2 might be the D (5 bases). The V gene's germline CDR1 is SGHDT and CDR2 YYEEEE. CDR3 size: 13 residues. V lost 7 bases and J 4 bases, leaving 11 bases between the germline ends. The CDR3 DNA sequence: TGTGCCAGCCTTATCCGGGGCACCGGGGAGCTGTTTTTT. This translates into CASLIRGTGELFF.

The V call is TRBV7-9, the J call TRBJ1-2; no clear D gene. This CDR3 has 12 residues. Germline V gene data show CDR1 as SEHNR and CDR2 as FQNEAQ (reference sequence). V dropped 1 base and J dropped 7 bases, with 7 bases sitting between them. CDR3 nucleotide sequence: TGTGCCAGCAGCTTAGAACTTGGTGGCTACACCTTC. This encodes CASSLELGGYTF.

The table lists this clone with a count of one. This sequence joins TRBV4-1 and TRBJ1-2, with 12 bases aligning to TRBD1. The CDR3 is made up of 19 amino acids. After removal of 4 bases from V and 4 bases from J, the junction contained 16 bases not matched to a gene. The germline V gene has CDR1 MGHRA and CDR2 YSYEKL. The CDR3: CASSLRIPGQGAPSYGYTF. The CDR3, as DNA: TGCGCCAGCAGCCTCAGAATTCCGGGACAGGGGGCGCCAAGCTATGGCTACACCTTC.

This clone showed up many times. The V call is TRBV24-1, the J call TRBJ2-3; 13 nucleotides match TRBD2. The germline CDR1 and CDR2 sequences are KGHDR and SFDVKD. V dropped 4 bases and J dropped 5; count of bases not matched to a gene: 11. The CDR3 has 18 amino acids. CDR3 residues: CATSDPRTSGRALDTQYF. DNA of the CDR3: TGTGCCACCAGTGACCCCAGAACTAGCGGGAGGGCCTTAGATACGCAGTATTTT.

This chain links TRBV25-1 with TRBJ2-1, with 8 bases that match TRBD2. V dropped 6 bases and J dropped 2; count of bases not matched to a gene: 3. The CDR3 length is 14 residues. Germline V gene sequence: CDR1 MGHDK, CDR2 SYGVNS. The CDR3 region has the DNA TGTGCCAGCAGCGGTAGCGGGACCTACAATGAGCAGTTCTTC. Amino acids: CASSGSGTYNEQFF.

V gene TRBV19 combines with J gene TRBJ1-1, with 8 positions matching TRBD1. Losses at the gene ends were 6 bases for V and 11 bases for J; bases not matched to a gene: 14. The CDR3 has 14 amino acids. Germline V gene lookup returns CDR1 LNHDA and CDR2 SQIVND (reference sequence). The CDR3 sequence: CASRPGGQGGRAFF. CDR3 nucleotides: TGTGCCAGTAGGCCCGGTGGACAGGGTGGGAGGGCTTTCTTT. Drawing the rest from reference TRBV19 and TRBJ1-1, the complete variable domain is DGGITQSPKYLFRKEGQNVTLSCEQNLNHDAMYWYRQDPGQGLRLIYYSQIVNDFQKGDIAEGYSVSREKKESFPLTVTSAQKNPTAFYLCASRPGGQGGRAFFGQGTRLTVV.